This T cell receptor (beta chain) was obtained from a study of blood T cells in healthy people across ages. Then a second PCR, running roughly 7 to 11 cycles, was carried out with a sample-barcoded 5' primer and a J-beta primer mix. TCRdb redid the calling of the 5' RACE reads with MiXCR, one entry per CDR3 protein. The data contain 1.5 million to 2 million distinct CDR3 sequences, about 50% of them singletons. For this clonotype: Its antigen remains unidentified.

The study drew donors from healthy Caucasian individuals in Russia aged roughly 6 to 95. Germline CDR1 and CDR2: MNHEY and SVGEGT. The CDR3 loop spans 13 amino acids. Between the trimmed V and J ends, which lost 5 bases and 4 bases, there was a span of 10 bases. Study-level findings and limits: In the absence of known donor CMV status, changes in expanded clonotypes were possibly confounded. Without sorted subsets, naive and antigen-experienced compartments could not be conclusively compared.

Sequenced sample: blood. The chain is built from TRBV6-2 or TRBV6-3 and TRBJ2-3; D is perhaps TRBD1 (6 bases). The TCR was taken from a woman between 40 and 55 years old in good health. CDR3 protein: CASSKQGSDTQYF. The CDR3 nucleotides are TGTGCCAGCAGTAAACAGGGTTCAGATACGCAGTATTTT.